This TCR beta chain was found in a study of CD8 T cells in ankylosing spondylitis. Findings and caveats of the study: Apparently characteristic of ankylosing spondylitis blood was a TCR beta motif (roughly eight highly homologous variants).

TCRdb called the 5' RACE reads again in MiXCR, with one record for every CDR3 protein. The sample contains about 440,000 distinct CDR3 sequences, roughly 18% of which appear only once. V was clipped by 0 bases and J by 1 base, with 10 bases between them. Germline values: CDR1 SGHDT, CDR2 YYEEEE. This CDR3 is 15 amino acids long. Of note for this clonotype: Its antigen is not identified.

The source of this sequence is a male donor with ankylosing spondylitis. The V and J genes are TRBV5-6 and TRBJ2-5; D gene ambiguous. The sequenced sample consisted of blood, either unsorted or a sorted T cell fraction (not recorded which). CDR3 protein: CASSLAARPQETQYF. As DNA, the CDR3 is TGTGCCAGCAGCTTGGCCGCCAGGCCCCAAGAGACCCAGTACTTC.